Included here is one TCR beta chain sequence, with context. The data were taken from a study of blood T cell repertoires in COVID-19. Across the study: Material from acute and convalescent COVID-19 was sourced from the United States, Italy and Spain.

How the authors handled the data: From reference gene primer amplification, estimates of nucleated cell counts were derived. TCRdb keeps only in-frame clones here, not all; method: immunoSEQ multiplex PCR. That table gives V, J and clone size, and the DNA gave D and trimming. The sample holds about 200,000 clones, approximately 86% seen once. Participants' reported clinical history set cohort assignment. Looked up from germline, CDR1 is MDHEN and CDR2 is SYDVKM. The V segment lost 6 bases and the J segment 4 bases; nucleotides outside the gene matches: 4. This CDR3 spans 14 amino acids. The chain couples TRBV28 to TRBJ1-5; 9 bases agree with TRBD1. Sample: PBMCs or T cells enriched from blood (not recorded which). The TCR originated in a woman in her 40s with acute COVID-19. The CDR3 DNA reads TGTGCCAGCAGGACAGGGGGGGCAAATCAGCCCCAGCATTTT. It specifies CASRTGGANQPQHF.